One and the same sample provided the 19 T cell receptor beta chains below, sequenced in a study of OX40 agonist ivuxolimab in advanced cancers. Some clones are missing from TCRdb's copy, which holds only in-frame ones; the method was immunoSEQ multiplex PCR. The repertoire holds under 11,000 clones, with 77% as singletons. Source: CD4+ or CD8+ T cells sorted from blood, taken in a trial of the OX40 agonist ivuxolimab. The receptors were gathered from an adult with an advanced solid tumor such as melanoma, head and neck, liver or kidney cancer.

This rearrangement joins TRBV15 to TRBJ2-5; possible D gene TRBD2, 6 bases. The length of the CDR3 is 15 residues. V lost 4 bases, J lost 1 base, and 13 bases lay in between. Germline lookup yields CDR1 LNHNV and CDR2 YYDKDF (reference sequence). In nucleotides, the CDR3 is TGTGCCACCAGCAAGTCAGCGGGCATCCAAGAGACCCAGTACTTC. It encodes CATSKSAGIQETQYF.

About this clone: This probably arose from a read error, given a far larger clone one base away. The same CDR3 can be traced to other DNA sequences in this sample. The chain couples TRBV29-1 to TRBJ2-1; 7 positions agree with TRBD2. The CDR3 length is 13 residues. Germline CDR1 and CDR2: SQVTM and ANQGSEA. V trimming: 5 bases; J trimming: 5 bases; junction bases outside the gene matches: 6. The CDR3 is CSVIASGNNEQFF. The CDR3 DNA follows: TGCAGCGTTATTGCCAGCGGGAACAATGAGCAGTTCTTC.

This chain joins TRBV9 and TRBJ2-5, with a weak D call TRBD1 (5 bases). V lost 0 bases, J lost 2 bases, and 11 bases lay in between. CDR1 and CDR2 from the germline V gene are SGDLS and YYNGEE. CDR3 length: 15 residues. The CDR3: CASSVDGTGQETQYF. CDR3 DNA sequence: TGTGCCAGCAGCGTAGATGGCACAGGACAAGAGACCCAGTACTTC.

With respect to this clone: Other DNA sequences from this sample encode an identical CDR3 as well. The CDR3 spells CASSPWTSSYEQYF. CDR3 coding DNA: TGTGCCAGCAGCCCATGGACTAGCAGTTACGAGCAGTACTTC. The rearrangement links TRBV7-6 to TRBJ2-7, with 8 bases lining up with TRBD2. Germline lookup yields CDR1 SGHVS and CDR2 FNYEAQ. The CDR3 consists of 14 residues. V was clipped by 5 bases and J by 4 bases; unmatched bases: 7.

The chain carries TRBV9 and TRBJ1-3; D is possibly TRBD1 (5 bases). The CDR3 runs to 13 residues. The V and J ends lost 9 bases and 0 bases respectively, with 10 bases between them. Germline V gene data show CDR1 as SGDLS and CDR2 as YYNGEE. The CDR3 DNA follows: TGTGCCAAACACGACAGCTCTGGAAACACCATATATTTT. This translates into CAKHDSSGNTIYF.

The chain has TRBV2 and TRBJ2-5, with a tentative D call TRBD1 (5 bases). Trimming cost V 6 bases and J 5 bases, with 13 bases left between them. Germline V gene sequence: CDR1 SNHLY, CDR2 FYNNEI. There are 13 residues in the CDR3. CDR3: CASRNPSGETQYF. The CDR3 DNA follows: TGTGCCAGCAGAAACCCCTCAGGGGAGACCCAGTACTTC. Variable domain in full (rest from reference TRBV2 and TRBJ2-5): EPEVTQTPSHQVTQMGQEVILRCVPISNHLYFYWYRQILGQKVEFLVSFYNNEISEKSEIFDDQFSVERPDGSNFTLKIRSTKLEDSAMYFCASRNPSGETQYFGPGTRLLVL.

By share of the sample, this clone is medium-sized. The chain has TRBV5-5 and TRBJ2-5; tentatively, D is TRBD1 (6 bases). Looked up from germline, CDR1 is SGHKS and CDR2 is YYEKEE (reference sequence). V dropped 4 bases and J dropped 5 bases, with 15 bases sitting between them. This CDR3 is 14 amino acids long. DNA for the CDR3: TGTGCCAGCAGCCCGGACAGCTGGTCGGAGACCCAGTACTTC. It codes for CASSPDSWSETQYF.

The chain uses TRBV14 and TRBJ1-2; no reliable D call. This CDR3 has 16 amino acids. V was trimmed by 1 base and J by 4 bases, leaving 16 bases between them. CDR1 and CDR2 (germline): SGHDN, FVKESK. CDR3 sequence reads: CASSQGPPDLFYGYTF. The DNA of the CDR3 is TGTGCCAGCAGCCAAGGGCCCCCGGATCTCTTCTATGGCTACACCTTC. Looking up the rest from reference TRBV14 and TRBJ1-2 gives the full variable domain: EAGVTQFPSHSVIEKGQTVTLRCDPISGHDNLYWYRRVMGKEIKFLLHFVKESKQDESGMPNNRFLAERTGGTYSTLKVQPAELEDSGVYFCASSQGPPDLFYGYTFGSGTRLTVV.

The chain is built from TRBV5-8 and TRBJ1-1; tentative D call: TRBD1 (5 bases). Deletions cut 0 bases from V and 10 bases from J, with 25 bases between. This CDR3 is 17 amino acids long. The V gene's germline CDR1 is SGHTS and CDR2 YDEGEE. The CDR3 here is CASSLDPVIFSGVRAFF. CDR3 DNA: TGTGCCAGCAGCTTGGACCCAGTCATCTTCTCGGGGGTGCGAGCTTTCTTT.

This clone was recorded a few times. V is TRBV11-2 and J is TRBJ2-7; TRBD2 matches 14 bases. Germline V CDR1 and CDR2: SGHAT, FQNNGV. J was trimmed by 6 bases and V by 5 bases; bases with no gene match: 6. CDR3 length: 15 residues. The CDR3 nucleotides read TGTGCCAGCAGCACGACTAGCGGGAGGGCCCTCGAGCAGTACTTC. This translates into CASSTTSGRALEQYF.

The chain uses TRBV6-1 and TRBJ2-7, with 10 bases matching TRBD1. V was pared by 4 bases and J by 4 bases, with 7 bases of the junction left unmatched. The CDR3 has 15 residues. The germline gives CDR1 MNHNS, CDR2 SASEGT. This CDR3 reads CASSASTGGGYEQYF. The CDR3 nucleotides read TGTGCCAGCAGTGCATCGACAGGGGGCGGTTACGAGCAGTACTTC.

The chain combines TRBV5-4 with TRBJ2-7, with 8 positions matching TRBD1. The CDR3 runs 16 residues. The V gene's germline CDR1 is SGHNT and CDR2 YYREEE (reference sequence). V gave up 4 bases and J gave up 2 bases; unmatched junction bases: 11. The CDR3 DNA reads TGTGCCAGCAGCACGCCCGGACAGGGCCTCCCCTACGAGCAGTACTTC. This sequence encodes CASSTPGQGLPYEQYF. The full variable domain, with the rest looked up from reference TRBV5-4 and TRBJ2-7, is ETGVTQSPTHLIKTRGQQVTLRCSSQSGHNTVSWYQQALGQGPQFIFQYYREEENGRGNFPPRFSGLQFPNYSSELNVNALELDDSALYLCASSTPGQGLPYEQYFGPGTRLTVT.

The chain uses TRBV13 and TRBJ2-5, with D maybe TRBD1 (6 bases). The CDR3 extends over 15 amino acids. CDR1 and CDR2 (germline): PRHDT, FYEKMQ (reference sequence). V was pared by 5 bases and J by 1 base, with 14 bases between. CDR3 DNA: TGTGCCAGCAGCGTTAGACAGGAAAGCCAAGAGACCCAGTACTTC. Encoded protein: CASSVRQESQETQYF.

This clone was observed a single time. V usage is TRBV11-1 and J usage is TRBJ2-7; the D is unclear. This CDR3 comprises 13 residues. Trimming took 6 bases from V and 5 from J, leaving 14 bases between them. The germline CDR1 and CDR2 sequences are SGHAT and FQDESV (reference sequence). CDR3 in DNA: TGTGCCAGCAGTTTAAAGGCCCAGCACGAGCAGTACTTC. This translates into CASSLKAQHEQYF. Full variable domain (rest looked up from reference TRBV11-1 and TRBJ2-7): EAEVAQSPRYKITEKSQAVAFWCDPISGHATLYWYRQILGQGPELLVQFQDESVVDDSQLPKDRFSAERLKGVDSTLKIQPAELGDSAMYLCASSLKAQHEQYFGPGTRLTVT.

V usage is TRBV27 and J usage is TRBJ1-3, with a weak D call TRBD1 (5 bases). CDR1 and CDR2 from the germline V gene are MNHEY and SMNVEV (reference sequence). The CDR3 runs 15 residues. Trimming shortened V by 8 bases and J by 2 bases, and 16 bases separated the two germline ends. For the CDR3, the DNA is TGTGCCAGCGGTCTCCAGGGAATTCCTGGAAACACCATATATTTT. Protein: CASGLQGIPGNTIYF.

The chain couples TRBV5-1 to TRBJ2-1; 11 nucleotides match TRBD2. The trim removed 4 bases at V and 2 bases at J, leaving 5 bases unmatched. The CDR3 is made up of 16 amino acids. In germline, CDR1 is SGHRS, CDR2 YFSETQ. CDR3 amino acids: CASSHTSGGTYNEQFF. In nucleotides, the CDR3 is TGCGCCAGCAGCCATACTAGCGGGGGTACCTACAATGAGCAGTTCTTC.

The genes are TRBV29-1 and TRBJ2-5, with no clear D. The germline V gene encodes CDR1 SQVTM and CDR2 ANQGSEA. The V and J ends lost 3 bases and 2 bases respectively, with 22 bases between them. The CDR3 is 17 residues long. CDR3 DNA: TGCAGCGTTGACTACGTTCTAACGGAAAGACATCAAGAGACCCAGTACTTC. It encodes CSVDYVLTERHQETQYF.

There are a few counts of this clone. The rearrangement uses TRBV2 and TRBJ1-5; no definite D call. Trimming shortened V by 0 bases and J by 6 bases, and 12 bases separated the two germline ends. CDR1 and CDR2 from the germline V gene are SNHLY and FYNNEI. The CDR3 spans 15 residues. CDR3 protein: CASSEALGVIQPQHF. The CDR3 DNA reads TGTGCCAGCAGTGAAGCGCTTGGAGTGATTCAGCCCCAGCATTTT.

The chain links TRBV15 to TRBJ2-3, with 12 bases aligning to TRBD2. The junction had 16 bases not matched to a gene; V was cut back by 0 bases and J by 3 bases. This CDR3 region has 21 residues. Per germline, CDR1 LNHNV and CDR2 YYDKDF (reference sequence). CDR3 DNA sequence: TGTGCCACCAGCAGAGATCCCCTCTCTAGCGGGGGGGCGATCCTGACAGATACGCAGTATTTT. Its protein is CATSRDPLSSGGAILTDTQYF.